This entry lists 10 T cell receptor beta chains sequenced from one sample in a study of CD8+ T cells in alopecia areata. As the sequencing template, cDNA was produced by extracting RNA and reverse transcribing it. Profiled with immunoSEQ multiplex PCR; TCRdb holds only in-frame clones, not every one. Among approximately 150,000 clones listed, about 60% were seen once. Sequencing was carried out using CD4+ T cells sorted from blood. The receptors come from a human donor in good health.

The chain recombines TRBV2 with TRBJ1-5; D uncertain. CDR3 length equals 14 residues. CDR1 SNHLY and CDR2 FYNNEI come from the germline V gene. Trimming took 1 base from V and 7 from J, leaving 11 bases between them. CDR3 in amino acids: CASSEGEGGQPQHF. Here the CDR3 DNA reads TGTGCCAGCAGTGAAGGGGAAGGAGGCCAGCCCCAGCATTTT.

The J gene is TRBJ2-3, the V gene TRBV11-2, with 10 bases identical to TRBD1. V lost 7 bases and J lost 4; bases outside the gene matches: 11. This CDR3 contains 16 residues. Germline CDR1 and CDR2: SGHAT and FQNNGV. The CDR3 nucleotides are TGTGCCAGCACCGCAGGGACAGGGGTTCCCCCAGATACGCAGTATTTT. This translates into CASTAGTGVPPDTQYF. Complete variable domain (other parts from reference TRBV11-2 and TRBJ2-3): EAGVAQSPRYKIIEKRQSVAFWCNPISGHATLYWYQQILGQGPKLLIQFQNNGVVDDSQLPKDRFSAERLKGVDSTLKIQPAKLEDSAVYLCASTAGTGVPPDTQYFGPGTRLTVL.

The chain is built from TRBV2 and TRBJ2-7; no reliable D call. Trimming removed 3 bases at V and 10 bases at J, with 13 bases between. Germline lookup yields CDR1 SNHLY and CDR2 FYNNEI. CDR3 length: 12 amino acids. CDR3 protein: CASSDYGTAQYF. CDR3 DNA sequence: TGTGCCAGCAGTGATTACGGCACCGCACAGTACTTC.

The V and J genes are TRBV6-5 and TRBJ1-2; D may be TRBD1 (5 bases). Germline V CDR1 and CDR2: MNHEY, SVGAGI. The CDR3 runs to 14 residues. V lost 7 bases and J lost 4, with 16 bases in between. CDR3 sequence: CASTKRRDLYGYTF. CDR3 in DNA: TGTGCCAGCACTAAACGCAGGGACCTCTATGGCTACACCTTC.

This chain links TRBV5-1 with TRBJ2-7, with D unresolved. Germline V gene data show CDR1 as SGHRS and CDR2 as YFSETQ. V was cut by 3 bases and J by 3 bases, with 4 bases left in between. The CDR3 is 11 residues long. The CDR3 reads CASSSIYEQYF. The CDR3 bases are TGCGCCAGCAGCTCCATCTACGAGCAGTACTTC.

This clone was counted only a few times. J is TRBJ2-3 and V is TRBV25-1; D may match TRBD1 or TRBD2 (5 bases each). Trimming shortened V by 9 bases and J by 1 base, and 17 bases separated the two germline ends. This CDR3 has 15 amino acids. Germline lookup yields CDR1 MGHDK and CDR2 SYGVNS. CDR3 region: CASSLTGRGTDTQYF. The CDR3 nucleotides are TGTGCCAGTTCCTTGACGGGACGGGGCACAGATACGCAGTATTTT. Variable domain in full (rest from reference TRBV25-1 and TRBJ2-3): EADIYQTPRYLVIGTGKKITLECSQTMGHDKMYWYQQDPGMELHLIHYSYGVNSTEKGDLSSESTVSRIRTEHFPLTLESARPSHTSQYLCASSLTGRGTDTQYFGPGTRLTVL.

The rearrangement joins TRBV7-9 to TRBJ1-5, with 10 bases aligning to TRBD1. The CDR3 spans 16 residues. After removal of 7 bases from V and 3 bases from J, the junction contained 9 bases not matched to a gene. Germline V gives CDR1 SEHNR, CDR2 FQNEAQ (reference sequence). The CDR3 DNA reads as TGTGCCAGCACGAAATACGGGACAGGGGACAATCAGCCCCAGCATTTT. It yields the protein CASTKYGTGDNQPQHF.

V gene TRBV6-5 combines with J gene TRBJ1-4, with no clear D. The ends were cut back, 0 bases at V and 3 bases at J, with 8 bases in the middle. The CDR3 is made up of 15 amino acids. CDR1 and CDR2 (germline): MNHEY, SVGAGI. This chain's CDR3 is CASSYSLQSNEKLFF. The DNA for the CDR3 is TGTGCCAGCAGTTACTCTCTACAGTCTAATGAAAAACTGTTTTTT.

The CDR3 region has the DNA TGCGCCAGCAGCTTGGAGCCCACCGGGGAGCTGTTTTTT. Protein product: CASSLEPTGELFF. The gene calls are TRBV5-1 and TRBJ2-2, with D unclear. CDR1 and CDR2 (germline): SGHRS, YFSETQ. V was cut by 0 bases and J by 4 bases, with 4 bases left in between. This CDR3 contains 13 residues. The full variable domain, its missing parts supplied by reference TRBV5-1 and TRBJ2-2, is KAGVTQTPRYLIKTRGQQVTLSCSPISGHRSVSWYQQTPGQGLQFLFEYFSETQRNKGNFPGRFSGRQFSNSRSEMNVSTLELGDSALYLCASSLEPTGELFFGEGSRLTVL.

The chain couples TRBV11-2 to TRBJ2-5; D uncertain. The CDR3 has 13 residues. Trimming cost V 3 bases and J 5 bases, with 10 bases left between them. From germline, CDR1 is SGHAT and CDR2 FQNNGV. CDR3 region: CASSFRLEETQYF. CDR3 coding DNA: TGTGCCAGCAGCTTTCGCCTGGAGGAGACCCAGTACTTC.